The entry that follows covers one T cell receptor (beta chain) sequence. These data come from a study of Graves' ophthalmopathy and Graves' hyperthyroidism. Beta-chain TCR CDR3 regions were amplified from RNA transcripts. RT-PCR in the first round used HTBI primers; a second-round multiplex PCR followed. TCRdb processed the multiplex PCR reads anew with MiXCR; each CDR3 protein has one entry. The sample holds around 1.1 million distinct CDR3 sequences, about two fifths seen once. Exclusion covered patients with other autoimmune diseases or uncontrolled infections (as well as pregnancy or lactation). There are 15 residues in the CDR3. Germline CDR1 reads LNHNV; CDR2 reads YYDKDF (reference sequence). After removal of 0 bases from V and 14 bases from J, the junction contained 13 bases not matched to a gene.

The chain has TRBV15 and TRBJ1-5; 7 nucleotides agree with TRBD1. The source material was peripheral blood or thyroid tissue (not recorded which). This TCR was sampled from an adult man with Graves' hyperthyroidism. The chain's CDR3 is CATSRDSTGWVYEHF. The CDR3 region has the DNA TGTGCCACCAGCAGAGATTCGACAGGGTGGGTTTACGAGCATTTT. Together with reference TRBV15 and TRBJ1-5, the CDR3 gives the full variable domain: DAMVIQNPRYQVTQFGKPVTLSCSQTLNHNVMYWYQQKSSQAPKLLFHYYDKDFNNEADTPDNFQSRRPNTSFCFLDIRSPGLGDTAMYLCATSRDSTGWVYEHFGDGTRLSIL.